This is a list of T cell receptor beta chains from one sample in a study of Ad26.COV2.S vaccination and SARS-CoV-2 variants. Clones were read by immunoSEQ multiplex PCR, and TCRdb kept only the in-frame ones, dropping some. The table records around 450,000 clones, about 88% of them present only once. This material consisted of peripheral blood, taken in a trial of Ad26.COV2.S vaccine versus placebo. The receptors originated from a person between 18 and 60 years old who received the Ad26.COV2.S COVID-19 vaccine or a placebo. The CDR3 runs from the conserved cysteine through the conserved F or W. The D gene is left open where the match is weak. A row's size may be missing; if present it is once, few, many or a size class.

v_gene	abundance	d_gene	j_gene	CDR3aa	CDR3nt
TRBV12-3/TRBV12-4	-	-	TRBJ1-2	CASSLGTIYGYTF	TGTGCCAGCAGTTTGGGGACAATCTATGGCTACACCTTC
TRBV29-1	-	TRBD1	TRBJ1-2	CSVDRDRGLGGYTF	TGCAGCGTTGATCGGGACAGGGGGCTTGGAGGCTACACCTTC
TRBV5-1	-	TRBD1	TRBJ2-2	CASSPGTGGISSTGELFF	TGCGCCAGCAGTCCTGGGACAGGGGGCATCTCTAGCACCGGGGAGCTGTTTTTT
TRBV15	once	-	TRBJ1-5	CATSRDSIAKGDQPQHF	TGTGCCACCAGCAGAGATAGTATTGCGAAAGGGGATCAGCCCCAGCATTTT
TRBV19	-	TRBD2	TRBJ2-5	CASSMGSGSLKTQYF	TGTGCCAGTAGTATGGGTAGCGGGAGCCTCAAGACCCAGTACTTC
TRBV7-3	-	-	TRBJ2-1	CASSLSWAGLNTEQFF	TGTGCCAGCAGCTTAAGCTGGGCAGGGTTGAACACTGAGCAGTTCTTC
TRBV5-8	once	TRBD1	TRBJ1-1	CASSFPGTGSAFF	TGTGCCAGCAGCTTCCCCGGGACAGGGTCGGCTTTCTTT
TRBV23-1	-	-	TRBJ2-3	CASSQHPRSVYSPTDTQYF	TGCGCCAGCAGTCAACACCCTCGCTCGGTCTACTCCCCCACAGATACGCAGTATTTT
TRBV28	-	-	TRBJ2-7	CASSSRRTVYYEQYF	TGTGCCAGCAGTTCCCGCCGGACAGTCTACTACGAGCAGTACTTC
TRBV6-5	few	-	TRBJ1-6	CASSPTRDSPLHF	TGTGCCAGCAGTCCAACGAGGGATTCACCCCTCCACTTT
TRBV5-1	-	-	TRBJ2-1	CASSPVAHPSSYNEQFF	TGCGCCAGCAGCCCGGTGGCCCACCCGAGCTCCTACAATGAGCAGTTCTTC
TRBV29-1	-	TRBD1	TRBJ1-5	CSVNLGTGDQPQHF	TGCAGCGTTAACTTGGGGACAGGAGATCAGCCCCAGCATTTT
TRBV4-1	few	-	TRBJ1-2	CASSQNDAVRSDGYTF	TGCGCCAGCAGCCAAAACGACGCGGTGCGGTCGGATGGCTACACCTTC
TRBV4-3	-	TRBD1	TRBJ2-3	CASSQDARGNTDTQYF	TGCGCCAGCAGCCAAGATGCCAGGGGGAACACAGATACGCAGTATTTT
TRBV28	once	-	TRBJ2-7	CASRDTKSEQYF	TGTGCCAGCCGGGACACCAAGTCCGAGCAGTACTTC
TRBV6-5	-	TRBD1	TRBJ1-2	CASSPQGADVYGYTF	TGTGCCAGCAGTCCGCAGGGGGCGGATGTCTATGGCTACACCTTC
TRBV6-1	once	-	TRBJ1-1	CASSEVRWGQWNTEAFF	TGTGCCAGCAGTGAAGTTCGGTGGGGACAATGGAACACTGAAGCTTTCTTT
TRBV19	once	TRBD1	TRBJ1-5	CASNDPRGTDQPQHF	TGTGCCAGTAACGACCCCAGGGGGACTGATCAGCCCCAGCATTTT
TRBV7-9	-	TRBD1	TRBJ1-4	CASSPRGLYGEKLFF	TGTGCCAGCAGCCCGAGGGGGCTTTATGGTGAAAAACTGTTTTTT
TRBV29-1	-	-	TRBJ1-3	CSVEVSRGAGNTIYF	TGCAGCGTTGAAGTCTCCCGAGGGGCTGGAAACACCATATATTTT
TRBV7-2	-	-	TRBJ2-7	CASSLGRGVYEQYF	TGTGCCAGCAGCTTAGGCAGGGGGGTCTACGAGCAGTACTTC
TRBV5-8	-	TRBD1	TRBJ1-5	CASSSTGYQAQPQHF	TGTGCCAGCAGCTCGACAGGGTATCAAGCTCAGCCCCAGCATTTT
TRBV9	-	-	TRBJ2-1	CASSPRGRDYNEQFF	TGTGCCAGCAGCCCCCGGGGGCGGGATTACAATGAGCAGTTCTTC
TRBV27	-	-	TRBJ1-5	CASKSIGLGAGQPQHF	TGTGCCAGCAAATCGATAGGGTTGGGCGCCGGCCAGCCCCAGCATTTT
TRBV7-2	few	TRBD1	TRBJ1-2	CASSYRGLYGYTF	TGTGCCAGCAGCTACAGGGGGCTCTATGGCTACACCTTC
TRBV5-1	-	-	TRBJ1-1	CASRYTGVQSEAFF	TGCGCCAGCAGATATACGGGGGTACAGAGTGAAGCTTTCTTT
TRBV2	-	-	TRBJ2-5	CASSVEGQETQYF	TGTGCCAGCAGTGTTGAGGGGCAAGAGACCCAGTACTTC
TRBV21-1	-	-	TRBJ2-7	CASSKGYPRDSYEQYF	TGTGCCAGCAGCAAAGGTTATCCGCGCGATTCCTACGAGCAGTACTTC
TRBV7-8	-	-	TRBJ1-2	CASSQTRGFGYGYTF	TGTGCCAGCAGCCAAACGCGGGGGTTCGGCTATGGCTACACCTTC
TRBV7-9	-	TRBD1	TRBJ1-2	CASSTVRSSVSGTATPAYGYTF	TGTGCCAGCAGCACCGTACGGTCCTCCGTCAGCGGGACAGCCACTCCTGCCTATGGCTACACCTTC
TRBV6-2/TRBV6-3	-	-	TRBJ2-6	CASSPRWLITSGANVLTF	TGTGCCAGCAGCCCGCGTTGGCTAATCACCTCTGGGGCCAACGTCCTGACTTTC
TRBV3-1/TRBV3-2	-	TRBD1	TRBJ1-1	CASTRGTGREAFF	TGTGCCAGCACCAGAGGGACAGGGCGTGAAGCTTTCTTT
TRBV5-4	-	-	TRBJ2-7	CASSRGGGGTYEQYF	TGTGCCAGCAGCCGGGGTGGTGGCGGCACCTACGAGCAGTACTTC
TRBV18	-	TRBD1	TRBJ1-3	CASSSTGDSGNTIYF	TGTGCCAGCTCATCGACAGGGGACTCTGGAAACACCATATATTTT
TRBV2	-	-	TRBJ2-3	CASGRDPTDTQYF	TGTGCCAGCGGCAGGGATCCCACAGATACGCAGTATTTT
TRBV11-3	-	TRBD2	TRBJ2-2	CASGRREGRNGELFF	TGTGCCAGCGGGAGGCGGGAGGGCCGAAACGGGGAGCTGTTTTTT
TRBV7-2	-	-	TRBJ1-5	CASRRGGITNQPQHF	TGTGCCAGCAGACGAGGCGGGATTACCAATCAGCCCCAGCATTTT
TRBV28	-	-	TRBJ1-4	CASSFSLASWLGLERLADEKLFF	TGTGCCAGCAGTTTCTCCCTGGCTAGTTGGCTAGGTCTTGAACGCCTCGCGGATGAAAAACTGTTTTTT
TRBV19	-	-	TRBJ1-5	CASRVSNQPQHF	TGTGCCAGTAGAGTTAGCAATCAGCCCCAGCATTTT
TRBV6-6	-	-	TRBJ2-2	CASSHHDRYTGELFF	TGTGCCAGCAGTCACCACGACAGATACACCGGGGAGCTGTTTTTT
TRBV5-1	-	-	TRBJ1-3	CASSQSGNTIYF	TGCGCCAGCAGCCAGAGTGGAAACACCATATATTTT
TRBV6-5	many	-	TRBJ1-1	CASSIQGNTEAFF	TGTGCCAGCAGTATCCAGGGGAACACTGAAGCTTTCTTT
TRBV27	-	-	TRBJ1-2	CASSFTEYGYGYTF	TGTGCCAGCAGTTTTACCGAGTACGGCTATGGCTACACCTTC
TRBV7-2	few	-	TRBJ2-5	CASSYGGQETQYF	TGTGCCAGCAGCTATGGGGGACAAGAGACCCAGTACTTC
TRBV6-5	-	-	TRBJ1-2	CASSPRELYGYTF	TGTGCCAGCAGCCCCAGAGAACTCTATGGCTACACCTTC
TRBV7-2	-	-	TRBJ1-3	CASSLRRGGSGNTIYF	TGTGCCAGCAGCTTACGGAGGGGGGGGTCTGGAAACACCATATATTTT
TRBV18	-	-	TRBJ1-5	CASSPDRNNQPQHF	TGTGCCAGCTCACCTGACAGGAATAATCAGCCCCAGCATTTT
TRBV11-3	-	TRBD2	TRBJ2-5	CASSPKGVAGAVETQYF	TGTGCCAGCAGCCCGAAGGGGGTAGCGGGAGCTGTAGAGACCCAGTACTTC
TRBV6-1	-	TRBD1	TRBJ2-2	CASSEFSGGTGVTGELFF	TGTGCCAGCAGTGAATTCTCAGGGGGGACAGGGGTCACCGGGGAGCTGTTTTTT
TRBV15	-	-	TRBJ2-1	CATSSPGLREHEQFF	TGTGCCACCAGCAGTCCTGGGTTACGGGAGCATGAGCAGTTCTTC
TRBV18	-	TRBD2	TRBJ2-1	CASSPPGGRSYNEQFF	TGTGCCAGCTCACCCCCCGGGGGGAGATCCTACAATGAGCAGTTCTTC